This T cell receptor beta chain was recovered during a study of control samples from healthy donors and cancer patients. Repertoires were generated with immunoSEQ multiplex PCR, while TCRdb's copy carries only in-frame clones and drops some. The sample includes some 140,000 clones, about 95% of them seen just once. This CDR3 is 15 amino acids long. Germline values: CDR1 KGHSH, CDR2 LQKENI. J lost 2 bases, V lost 4 bases, and 5 bases had no gene match. In its sample, this clone was seen once. Sequences were obtained from PBMCs. The TCR sequence derives from a man aged 55 to 70 with colorectal cancer. The chain carries TRBV18 and TRBJ1-2, with 9 bases aligning to TRBD1. CDR3 nucleotides: TGTGCCAGCTCACAGGGACAGGGTGACAACTATGGCTACACCTTC. The encoded protein is CASSQGQGDNYGYTF.